These 32 T cell receptor beta chains originate from one sample sequenced in a study of cytomegalovirus exposure and HLA in healthy donors. The PCR ran on 60 Vbeta and 13 Jbeta primers. Assay: immunoSEQ multiplex PCR; the TCRdb copy retains only in-frame clones and omits some. The table includes about 82,000 clones, around 77% detected once. The sequenced material came from PBMCs. The receptors derive from a man in his forties or fifties in good health and CMV-seronegative.

The rearrangement uses TRBV30 and TRBJ2-1; 8 nucleotides align to TRBD1. Germline CDR1 is GTSNPN and CDR2 is SVGIG (reference sequence). The V segment lost 0 bases and the J segment 9 bases; nucleotides outside the gene matches: 10. This CDR3 contains 15 residues. The CDR3 region is CAWSVGYDTGGEQFF. Written as DNA, the CDR3 is TGTGCCTGGAGTGTAGGGTACGATACAGGGGGTGAGCAGTTCTTC.

This CDR3 reads CASSSAQRGYGTQYF. The CDR3 nucleotides are TGTGCCAGCAGCTCCGCCCAGCGGGGGTACGGGACCCAGTACTTC. This chain links TRBV5-4 with TRBJ2-5; 8 nucleotides agree with TRBD2. The junction had 11 bases not matched to a gene; V was cut back by 3 bases and J by 7 bases. The CDR3 sequence is 15 residues long. Germline assignment: CDR1 SGHNT and CDR2 YYREEE (reference sequence).

The chain employs TRBV7-6 and TRBJ2-5; TRBD2 matches 13 bases. J was trimmed by 2 bases and V by 5 bases; bases with no gene match: 11. The CDR3 extends over 18 amino acids. The germline V gene has CDR1 SGHVS and CDR2 FNYEAQ. The CDR3 loop is CASSLLTGGLAGQETQYF. The CDR3 DNA reads TGTGCCAGCAGCCTACTCACGGGGGGACTAGCGGGGCAAGAGACCCAGTACTTC.

This clone has only one observation. This chain uses TRBV6-1 with TRBJ1-5; TRBD1 might be the D (5 bases). Trimming removed 4 bases from V and 4 bases from J, with 11 bases in between. The CDR3 covers 14 residues. CDR1 MNHNS and CDR2 SASEGT come from the germline V gene. The CDR3 spells CASSAPGGNQPQHF. In DNA, the CDR3 is TGTGCCAGCAGTGCCCCCGGGGGGAATCAGCCCCAGCATTTT.

The gene calls are TRBV19 and TRBJ1-2; D gene uncertain. There are 13 residues in the CDR3. V dropped 2 bases and J dropped 4 bases, with 8 bases sitting between them. Germline V gene data show CDR1 as LNHDA and CDR2 as SQIVND (reference sequence). CDR3 region: CASSISGSYGYTF. DNA of the CDR3: TGTGCCAGTAGTATATCGGGGAGCTATGGCTACACCTTC.

The V gene is TRBV7-9, the J gene TRBJ2-5; D might be TRBD1 (5 bases). The ends were cut back, 5 bases at V and 3 bases at J, with 13 bases in the middle. The CDR3 has 14 residues. Germline V gene sequence: CDR1 SEHNR, CDR2 FQNEAQ (reference sequence). This chain's CDR3 is CASSQTVTEETQYF. CDR3 bases: TGTGCCAGCAGCCAGACAGTGACCGAAGAGACCCAGTACTTC.

The rearrangement uses TRBV5-7 and TRBJ1-2; D is undetermined. TRBV5-7 is given ORF status, its function remaining uncertain. The V end was cut by 4 bases, the J end by 12 bases, with 13 bases between. The CDR3 loop spans 11 amino acids. In DNA form, the CDR3 reads TGTGCCAGCAGCGCTCGGGTAAACCACACCTTC. Translated: CASSARVNHTF.

The CDR3, as DNA: TGCAGCGTTGAAGGCCAGTTCTACGAGCAGTACTTC. This codes for CSVEGQFYEQYF. This rearrangement joins TRBV29-1 to TRBJ2-7; D remains unclear. From germline, CDR1 is SQVTM and CDR2 ANQGSEA. CDR3 size: 12 residues. V was clipped by 1 base and J by 3 bases, with 7 bases between them.

This clone turned up a few times. The rearrangement links TRBV27 to TRBJ2-6; TRBD1 might be the D (5 bases). The V gene lost 6 bases and the J gene lost 0 bases, with 9 bases spanning the gap. Per the germline V gene, CDR1 is MNHEY and CDR2 is SMNVEV (reference sequence). The CDR3 length is 15 residues. The DNA of the CDR3 is TGTGCCAGCAGCCAAGGGGACTCTGGGGCCAACGTCCTGACTTTC. It codes for CASSQGDSGANVLTF.

The chain carries TRBV6-5 and TRBJ1-2; no firm D call. This CDR3 region has 14 residues. The ends were cut back, 5 bases at V and 4 bases at J, with 14 bases in the middle. The germline V gene encodes CDR1 MNHEY and CDR2 SVGAGI. In nucleotides, the CDR3 is TGTGCCAGCAGTCGCCGAGGAACCGGCTATGGCTACACCTTC. Translation: CASSRRGTGYGYTF.

The rearrangement links TRBV6-5 to TRBJ1-2; possible D gene TRBD1, 6 bases. This CDR3 is built from 15 residues. The germline CDR1 and CDR2 sequences are MNHEY and SVGAGI. Trimming took 7 bases from V and 8 from J, leaving 23 bases between them. The CDR3 DNA reads TGTGCCAGCACCTATACGCGACAGGCTCTAGGAGGCTACACCTTC. Translation: CASTYTRQALGGYTF.

This rearrangement joins TRBV7-2 to TRBJ2-7, with D unclear. The CDR3 is made up of 13 amino acids. Germline values: CDR1 SGHTA, CDR2 FQGNSA. The V end lost 5 bases, the J end lost 3 bases, and 11 bases lay between the germline ends. CDR3 in DNA: TGTGCCAGCAGCCCTTTTACTGACTACGAGCAGTACTTC. Protein product: CASSPFTDYEQYF.

The CDR3 DNA reads TGCGCCAGCAGCGCGACTAGCGGGGGACCCAATGAGCAGTTCTTC. Its protein is CASSATSGGPNEQFF. The chain is built from TRBV5-1 and TRBJ2-1; 12 positions match TRBD2. Germline V gene lookup returns CDR1 SGHRS and CDR2 YFSETQ. This CDR3 is built from 15 residues. J lost 6 bases, V lost 4 bases, and 5 bases had no gene match. Filled out from reference TRBV5-1 and TRBJ2-1, the complete variable domain reads KAGVTQTPRYLIKTRGQQVTLSCSPISGHRSVSWYQQTPGQGLQFLFEYFSETQRNKGNFPGRFSGRQFSNSRSEMNVSTLELGDSALYLCASSATSGGPNEQFFGPGTRLTVL.

V and J are TRBV19 and TRBJ2-2; 7 bases map to TRBD1. CDR1 is LNHDA, CDR2 SQIVND, per germline (reference sequence). This CDR3 is built from 16 residues. V shed 0 bases and J 5 bases; nucleotides not matched to a gene: 6. Here the CDR3 reads CASSIDRGLGTGELFF. For the CDR3, the DNA is TGTGCCAGTAGTATAGATAGGGGGCTGGGGACCGGGGAGCTGTTTTTT.

The genes are TRBV11-2 and TRBJ2-7; 9 bases fit TRBD1. J lost 3 bases, V lost 7 bases, and 7 bases had no gene match. The CDR3 sequence is 14 residues long. Germline V gives CDR1 SGHAT, CDR2 FQNNGV. The CDR3 loop is CASNPDRGNYEQYF. Written as DNA, the CDR3 is TGTGCCAGCAACCCGGACAGGGGAAACTACGAGCAGTACTTC. The variable domain in full, completed from reference TRBV11-2 and TRBJ2-7, reads EAGVAQSPRYKIIEKRQSVAFWCNPISGHATLYWYQQILGQGPKLLIQFQNNGVVDDSQLPKDRFSAERLKGVDSTLKIQPAKLEDSAVYLCASNPDRGNYEQYFGPGTRLTVT.

The rearrangement joins TRBV9 to TRBJ2-1, with 9 bases that match TRBD2. This CDR3 contains 15 residues. Germline V gives CDR1 SGDLS, CDR2 YYNGEE. V trimming: 0 bases; J trimming: 9 bases; junction bases outside the gene matches: 7. Written as DNA, the CDR3 is TGTGCCAGCAGCGTAGGCGGGGGGGGGCCGGGTGAGCAGTTCTTC. It codes for CASSVGGGGPGEQFF.

This clone was seen a few times. The J gene is TRBJ1-4, the V gene TRBV5-6, with 8 bases that match TRBD1. After removal of 2 bases from V and 4 bases from J, the junction contained 1 base not matched to a gene. The CDR3 is made up of 14 amino acids. Germline values: CDR1 SGHDT, CDR2 YYEEEE. In DNA form, the CDR3 reads TGTGCCAGCAGCTTCGGACAGGGTAATGAAAAACTGTTTTTT. Protein: CASSFGQGNEKLFF.

This chain links TRBV6-1 with TRBJ2-7; TRBD1 is a possible D gene (5 bases). CDR3 length equals 13 residues. From germline, CDR1 is MNHNS and CDR2 SASEGT. The germline V and J ends were trimmed by 7 bases and 0 bases, with 10 bases remaining between them. CDR3 DNA sequence: TGTGCCAGCACTTCGGACAACTCCTACGAGCAGTACTTC. It yields the protein CASTSDNSYEQYF.

CDR3 sequence: CASSLNSYEQYF. CDR3 nucleotides: TGCGCCAGCAGCTTGAACTCCTACGAGCAGTACTTC. The chain has TRBV5-1 and TRBJ2-5; the D is unclear. TRBJ2-7 matches the DNA end more closely, so the J call is doubtful. The germline V gene encodes CDR1 SGHRS and CDR2 YFSETQ. This CDR3 has 12 residues.

This clone was seen only once. The chain employs TRBV18 and TRBJ2-4, with D tentatively TRBD2 (5 bases). Per the germline V gene, CDR1 is KGHSH and CDR2 is LQKENI. Trimming removed 3 bases from V and 0 bases from J, with 6 bases in between. The CDR3 contains 14 residues. CDR3 sequence: CASSPGGAKNIQYF. CDR3 coding DNA: TGTGCCAGCTCACCCGGAGGAGCCAAAAACATTCAGTACTTC.

This sequence joins TRBV19 and TRBJ1-4; no firm D call. With 3 bases removed from V and 0 bases from J, the gap between germline ends came to 8 bases. The V gene's germline CDR1 is LNHDA and CDR2 SQIVND (reference sequence). The CDR3 is 15 residues long. The CDR3 nucleotides are TGTGCCAGTAGTATTGCGAGATCAACTAATGAAAAACTGTTTTTT. Translating gives CASSIARSTNEKLFF. Full variable domain (missing parts from reference TRBV19 and TRBJ1-4): DGGITQSPKYLFRKEGQNVTLSCEQNLNHDAMYWYRQDPGQGLRLIYYSQIVNDFQKGDIAEGYSVSREKKESFPLTVTSAQKNPTAFYLCASSIARSTNEKLFFGSGTQLSVL.

This clone was counted only a few times. This chain joins TRBV2 and TRBJ1-6; 8 bases fit TRBD1. Germline trimming cut 6 bases from V and 8 bases from J; bases unmatched to any gene: 6. From germline, CDR1 is SNHLY and CDR2 FYNNEI. This CDR3 is 14 amino acids long. DNA for the CDR3: TGTGCCAGCAGGTTGACAGGGGAATATTCACCCCTCCACTTT. It codes for CASRLTGEYSPLHF.

This clone was recorded a few times. The V gene is TRBV4-3, the J gene TRBJ2-1, with 10 bases fitting TRBD2. This CDR3 contains 15 residues. The ends lost 2 bases at V and 10 bases at J; junction bases unmatched: 8. The germline V gene encodes CDR1 LGHNA and CDR2 YSLEER. The CDR3 coding sequence is TGCGCCAGCAGCCAAAAGAGCGGGGGGGCTGGAGAGCAGTTCTTC. Residues: CASSQKSGGAGEQFF.

The chain is built from TRBV7-3 and TRBJ1-1, with D perhaps matching TRBD1 (5 bases). Trimming shortened V by 2 bases and J by 5 bases, and 21 bases separated the two germline ends. This CDR3 has 17 amino acids. CDR1 and CDR2 (germline): SGHTA, FQGTGA. The CDR3 spells CASSLGRRDSAGTEAFF. CDR3 in DNA: TGTGCCAGCAGCTTAGGACGGCGGGACTCCGCGGGGACTGAAGCTTTCTTT. The whole variable domain, filled in from reference TRBV7-3 and TRBJ1-1, reads GAGVSQTPSNKVTEKGKYVELRCDPISGHTALYWYRQSLGQGPEFLIYFQGTGAADDSGLPNDRFFAVRPEGSVSTLKIQRTERGDSAVYLCASSLGRRDSAGTEAFFGQGTRLTVV.

The chain couples TRBV2 to TRBJ1-2, with a possible D match to TRBD1 (5 bases). Germline lookup yields CDR1 SNHLY and CDR2 FYNNEI. This CDR3 contains 15 residues. The germline V and J ends were trimmed by 6 bases and 3 bases, with 17 bases remaining between them. As DNA, the CDR3 is TGTGCCAGCAGCAGGCGGAGGGGTATCGACTATGGCTACACCTTC. Translated, it gives CASSRRRGIDYGYTF.

The chain recombines TRBV12-5 with TRBJ2-7; 8 bases are a match to TRBD1. The CDR3 totals 15 residues. Germline V gene lookup returns CDR1 LGHNT and CDR2 FRNRAP. The junction had 10 bases not matched to a gene; V was cut back by 6 bases and J by 3 bases. Here the CDR3 reads CASGAGTGVYYEQYF. The CDR3 nucleotides are TGTGCTAGTGGCGCCGGGACAGGTGTTTACTACGAGCAGTACTTC.

This chain links TRBV4-1 with TRBJ1-2; D uncertain. Trimming took 1 base from V and 3 from J, leaving 6 bases between them. CDR3 length: 13 residues. Germline CDR1 is MGHRA and CDR2 is YSYEKL. CDR3 in amino acids: CASSQVIDYGYTF. The CDR3 DNA sequence: TGCGCCAGCAGCCAAGTCATAGACTATGGCTACACCTTC.

V is TRBV4-3 and J is TRBJ2-3; D not certain. Germline lookup yields CDR1 LGHNA and CDR2 YSLEER. Between the trimmed V and J ends, which lost 2 bases and 0 bases, there was a span of 6 bases. The CDR3 covers 14 residues. CDR3 sequence: CASSQSLSTDTQYF. The CDR3 nucleotides read TGCGCCAGCAGCCAATCCTTGAGCACAGATACGCAGTATTTT.

This clone was detected a few times. The chain links TRBV4-3 to TRBJ2-7, with a weak D call TRBD1 (5 bases). Germline lookup yields CDR1 LGHNA and CDR2 YSLEER. The CDR3 length is 14 residues. V was pared by 5 bases and J by 5 bases, with 16 bases between. The CDR3 protein is CASSWGGGGDEQYF. Here the CDR3 DNA reads TGCGCCAGCAGCTGGGGCGGCGGTGGCGACGAGCAGTACTTC.

V usage is TRBV2 and J usage is TRBJ1-5; 8 bases match TRBD1. The V gene's germline CDR1 is SNHLY and CDR2 FYNNEI. The CDR3 covers 13 residues. Losses at the gene ends were 8 bases for V and 4 bases for J; bases not matched to a gene: 4. The CDR3 sequence: CASGGQANQPQHF. CDR3 nucleotide sequence: TGTGCCAGCGGGGGACAGGCAAATCAGCCCCAGCATTTT.

The chain links TRBV27 to TRBJ2-3; 13 bases agree with TRBD2. CDR3 size: 18 residues. V trimming: 5 bases; J trimming: 0 bases; junction bases outside the gene matches: 8. Germline V gene sequence: CDR1 MNHEY, CDR2 SMNVEV (reference sequence). The CDR3 sequence is CASSVRTSGGLSTDTQYF. In DNA, the CDR3 is TGTGCCAGCAGTGTTAGGACTAGCGGGGGTTTAAGCACAGATACGCAGTATTTT.

This rearrangement joins TRBV21-1 to TRBJ2-1; the D call of TRBD1 is as the table states it, not checked on the DNA. TRBV21-1 is designated a pseudogene. This CDR3 comprises 18 residues. The CDR3 loop reads CASSAYPKNTGEVREQFF. The DNA of the CDR3 is TGTGCCAGCAGCGCCTATCCAAAAAACACAGGGGAGGTTCGTGAGCAGTTCTTC.